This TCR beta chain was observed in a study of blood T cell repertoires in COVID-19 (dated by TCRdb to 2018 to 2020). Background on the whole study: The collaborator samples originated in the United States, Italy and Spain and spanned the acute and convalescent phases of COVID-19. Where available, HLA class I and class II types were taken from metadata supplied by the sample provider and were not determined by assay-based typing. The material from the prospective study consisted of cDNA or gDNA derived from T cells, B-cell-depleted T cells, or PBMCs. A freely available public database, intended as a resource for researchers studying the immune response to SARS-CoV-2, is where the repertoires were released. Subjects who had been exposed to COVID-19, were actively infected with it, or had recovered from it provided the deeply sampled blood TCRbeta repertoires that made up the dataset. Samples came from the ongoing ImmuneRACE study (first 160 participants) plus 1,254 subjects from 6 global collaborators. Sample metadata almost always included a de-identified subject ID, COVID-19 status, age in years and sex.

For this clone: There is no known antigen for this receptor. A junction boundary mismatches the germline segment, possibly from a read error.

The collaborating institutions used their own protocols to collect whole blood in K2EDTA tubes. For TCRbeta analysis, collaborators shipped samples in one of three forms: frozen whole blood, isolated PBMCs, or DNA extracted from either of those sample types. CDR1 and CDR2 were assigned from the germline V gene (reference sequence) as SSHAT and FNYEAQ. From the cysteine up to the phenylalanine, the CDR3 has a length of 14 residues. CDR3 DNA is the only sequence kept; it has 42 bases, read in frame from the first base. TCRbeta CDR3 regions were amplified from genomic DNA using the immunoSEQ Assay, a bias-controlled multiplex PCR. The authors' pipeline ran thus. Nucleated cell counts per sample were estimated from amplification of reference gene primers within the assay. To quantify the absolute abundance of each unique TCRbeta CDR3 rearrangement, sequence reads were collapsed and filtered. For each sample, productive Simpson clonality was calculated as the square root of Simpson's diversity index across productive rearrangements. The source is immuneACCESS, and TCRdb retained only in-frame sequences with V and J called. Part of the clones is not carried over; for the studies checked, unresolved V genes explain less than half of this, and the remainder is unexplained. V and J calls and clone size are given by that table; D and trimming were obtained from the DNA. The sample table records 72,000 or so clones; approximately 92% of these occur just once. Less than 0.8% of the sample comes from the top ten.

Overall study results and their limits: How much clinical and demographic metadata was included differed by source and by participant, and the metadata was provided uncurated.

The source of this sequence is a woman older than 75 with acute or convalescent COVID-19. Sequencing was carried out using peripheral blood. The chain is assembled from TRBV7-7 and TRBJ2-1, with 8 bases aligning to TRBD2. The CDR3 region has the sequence CASSLAGGYNEQFF. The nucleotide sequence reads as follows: TGTGCTAGCAGCTTGGCGGGGGGTTACAATGAGCAGTTCTTC. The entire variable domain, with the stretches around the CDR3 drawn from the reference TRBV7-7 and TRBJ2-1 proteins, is GAGVSQSPRYKVTKRGQDVTLRCDPISSHATLYWYQQALGQGPEFLTYFNYEAQPDKSGLPSDRFSAERPEGSISTLTIQRTEQRDSAMYRCASSLAGGYNEQFFGPGTRLTVL.